The rows below give T cell receptor beta chains drawn from one sample of a study of blood T cell repertoires in COVID-19. Measured with immunoSEQ multiplex PCR; TCRdb has only the in-frame clones, and not every one. This table holds roughly 180,000 clones, approximately 87% found once. The sample consisted of PBMCs or T cells enriched from blood (not recorded which). These receptors originate from a woman in her forties or fifties who had recovered from COVID-19. The CDR3 runs from the conserved cysteine through the conserved F or W. Fields, in order: J gene, D gene, clone size, V gene, CDR3 DNA, CDR3 protein. A D gene is named only where the DNA matches it firmly. Clone size, where shown, is once, few, many, or a class for clones that have expanded.

TRBJ2-2	TRBD1	.	TRBV2	TGTGCCAGCAGTGTGGGGACAGGGGTCGGGGAGCTGTTTTTT	CASSVGTGVGELFF
TRBJ1-2	.	.	TRBV11-2	TGTGCCAGCAGCCCGAACGTCGAGTACACCTTC	CASSPNVEYTF
TRBJ1-2	.	.	TRBV10-3	TGTGCCACTAGACAGGATAGCAATAACTATGGCTACACCTTC	CATRQDSNNYGYTF
TRBJ1-1	.	.	TRBV29-1	TGCAGCGTTGAACTTGTGAACACTGAAGCTTTCTTT	CSVELVNTEAFF
TRBJ2-5	.	.	TRBV24-1	TGTGCCACCCAACACGGAGGAGTAGGTGAGACCCAGTACTTC	CATQHGGVGETQYF
TRBJ2-1	.	.	TRBV3-1/TRBV3-2	TGTGCCAGCAAAAACAAAGGGGGGGGTGAGCAGTTCTTC	CASKNKGGGEQFF
TRBJ2-1	.	few	TRBV25-1	TGTGCCAGCAGTGACAACAGGGTATACAATGAGCAGTTCTTC	CASSDNRVYNEQFF
TRBJ2-5	.	.	TRBV7-9	TGTGCCAGCAGCGAGTGGGCTAGCCTAGGTCCAGAGACCCAGTACTTC	CASSEWASLGPETQYF
TRBJ1-1	.	.	TRBV27	TGTGCCAGCAGTTCCAATCGCAGGGACATGAACACTGAAGCTTTCTTT	CASSSNRRDMNTEAFF
TRBJ1-5	.	.	TRBV6-1	TGTGCCAGCAGTGAAGCGGTCCCCGGGGGACCCCAGCATTTT	CASSEAVPGGPQHF
TRBJ2-1	TRBD2	.	TRBV5-1	TGCGCCAGCAGCTTGGCCGGAGCGGGAAGAAATGAGCAGTTCTTC	CASSLAGAGRNEQFF
TRBJ2-1	.	.	TRBV30	TGTGCCTGGAGTGTACCGTCCGCAGGGACCTACAATGAGCAGTTCTTC	CAWSVPSAGTYNEQFF
TRBJ1-1	.	.	TRBV12-3/TRBV12-4	TGTGCCAGCAGTTTCCAGGGAGGTACTGAAGCTTTCTTT	CASSFQGGTEAFF
TRBJ2-2	.	.	TRBV9	TGTGCCAGCAGCGTAGACAGGAGAACCGGGGAGCTGTTTTTT	CASSVDRRTGELFF
TRBJ2-3	TRBD2	.	TRBV7-2	TGTGCCAGCAGCTTAGATAGCGGGAAAGATACGCAGTATTTT	CASSLDSGKDTQYF
TRBJ2-1	.	.	TRBV3-1/TRBV3-2	TGTGCCAGCAGTCAGGGGCGGGCTCAGTTCTTC	CASSQGRAQFF
TRBJ1-2	.	.	TRBV7-5	TGTGCCAGAAGCATCCTCAGACAGGGAGACTATGGCTACACCTTC	CARSILRQGDYGYTF
TRBJ1-1	.	.	TRBV5-8	TGTGCCAGCAGACGAAGCGCTGAAGCTTTCTTT	CASRRSAEAFF
TRBJ2-1	TRBD1	.	TRBV18	TGTGCCAGCTCACCCTCGCGACAGGGTCGTTACAATGAGCAGTTCTTC	CASSPSRQGRYNEQFF
TRBJ1-1	.	.	TRBV28	TGTGCCAGCGGGCAGCCTCCCCGTAGCACTGAAGCTTTCTTT	CASGQPPRSTEAFF
TRBJ1-2	TRBD1	.	TRBV28	TGTGCCACCCACGCGGGACAGGGTAGGGGCTACACCTTC	CATHAGQGRGYTF
TRBJ1-1	.	.	TRBV28	TGTGCCAGCAGTCCCCACGCAGGGAATCCTGAAGCTTTCTTT	CASSPHAGNPEAFF
TRBJ1-6	.	.	TRBV24-1	TGTGCCACCAGTGATTTGGTACAGCCGAGCTCCTATAATTCACCCCTCCACTTT	CATSDLVQPSSYNSPLHF
TRBJ2-2	.	.	TRBV19	TGTGCCAGTAGTGTCCCCGGGGTGGCCACCGGGGAGCTGTTTTTT	CASSVPGVATGELFF
TRBJ2-3	TRBD2	.	TRBV5-5	TGTGCCCGCAGCCAGGGACTAGCGGGGGGCGGGGTAGATACGCAGTATTTT	CARSQGLAGGGVDTQYF
TRBJ2-5	.	.	TRBV6-5	TGTGCCAGCAGCTGGGGGCGGCGAGAGACCCAGTACTTC	CASSWGRRETQYF
TRBJ1-5	.	once	TRBV7-9	TGTGCCAGCAGCTTAGCTGGGGTAGGGGGGCCCCAGCATTTT	CASSLAGVGGPQHF
TRBJ2-3	TRBD2	.	TRBV5-1	TGCGCCAGCAGTTCCGTAGCGGGGTCAGATACGCAGTATTTT	CASSSVAGSDTQYF
TRBJ1-2	TRBD1	.	TRBV5-1	TGCGCCAGCAGCTCCGGGACAGGGAAACTCCCTAATGGCTACACCTTC	CASSSGTGKLPNGYTF
TRBJ2-3	.	.	TRBV7-2	TGTGCCAGCAGCTTAGGGAGGGGCCCCTTAGCAGATACGCAGTATTTT	CASSLGRGPLADTQYF
TRBJ1-1	TRBD1	.	TRBV30	TGTGCCTGGAGAACCACAGGGGCGGGAGAAGCTTTCTTT	CAWRTTGAGEAFF
TRBJ1-5	.	once	TRBV19	TGTGCCAGTAGTATAGGTCCGAGCAATCAGCCCCAGCATTTT	CASSIGPSNQPQHF
TRBJ1-1	.	.	TRBV19	TGTGCCAGTAGTATCGGCACGGGAGCTTTCTTT	CASSIGTGAFF
TRBJ1-5	TRBD1	.	TRBV9	TGTGCCAGCAGTCGGACCGGGACAGGGCTATGGCCCCAGCATTTT	CASSRTGTGLWPQHF
TRBJ2-5	.	.	TRBV19	TGTGCCAGTTCGGAGCCCCTGGGGACCCAGTACTTC	CASSEPLGTQYF
TRBJ2-5	.	.	TRBV6-5	TGTGCCAGCAGTCTCAGGGTTAGGGAGACCCAGTACTTC	CASSLRVRETQYF
TRBJ2-6	TRBD1	few	TRBV9	TGTGCCAGCAGCCCTTACCCCGGGACAGCCTACTCTGGGGCCAACGTCCTGACTTTC	CASSPYPGTAYSGANVLTF
TRBJ1-2	TRBD1	.	TRBV19	TGTGCCAGTAGTATAGGCCGGGACAGGGTGGACTATGGCTACACCTTC	CASSIGRDRVDYGYTF
TRBJ2-3	TRBD2	.	TRBV27	TGTGCCAGCACGGGAATAGCGGGAGATACGCAGTATTTT	CASTGIAGDTQYF
TRBJ1-4	.	.	TRBV5-4	TGTGCCAGCAGCTTTAGAAAACTGTTTTTT	CASSFRKLFF
TRBJ1-1	.	.	TRBV7-8	TGTGCCAGCAGCAGAGGGCCCGGGGGAGCTTTCTTT	CASSRGPGGAFF
TRBJ2-1	.	.	TRBV9	TGTGCCAGCAGCGCGGACAAAAATGAGCAGTTCTTC	CASSADKNEQFF
TRBJ1-1	.	.	TRBV6-5	TGTGCCAGCAGTCCGACATACATGAACACTGAAGCTTTCTTT	CASSPTYMNTEAFF
TRBJ1-5	.	.	TRBV28	TGTGCCAGCAGGGGGGCATCGGTTAGCAATCAGCCCCAGCATTTT	CASRGASVSNQPQHF
TRBJ1-3	.	.	TRBV6-5	TGTGCCAGCAGTTACTCTTCGGGGTCTGGAAACACCATATATTTT	CASSYSSGSGNTIYF
TRBJ1-3	TRBD1	.	TRBV7-9	TGTGCCAGCAGCAACTTGGGACAGTCTGGAAACACCATATATTTT	CASSNLGQSGNTIYF
TRBJ2-5	.	.	TRBV12-3/TRBV12-4	TGTGCCAGCAGTTTGAGTACAGAGACCCAGTACTTC	CASSLSTETQYF